This passage covers 23 T cell receptor beta chains from one sample sequenced in a study of T cells after yellow fever vaccination. A single record per CDR3 protein comes from TCRdb applying MiXCR to the 5' RACE reads. This table holds some 300,000 distinct CDR3 sequences, approximately 10% found once. Sequencing was performed on CD4+ T cells sorted from PBMCs, taken 5 days after the yellow fever booster vaccination. These receptors were obtained from a man aged 18 to 29 who received the YFV17D yellow fever vaccine.

The chain has TRBV5-5 and TRBJ2-3; TRBD1 agrees at 8 bases. The CDR3 consists of 18 residues. Germline V gene lookup returns CDR1 SGHKS and CDR2 YYEKEE (reference sequence). Trimming at V came to 4 bases and at J to 4 bases, leaving 17 bases not matched to a gene. The CDR3 nucleotides are TGTGCCAGCAGCAGAAACCCGGGACAGGCTTCCATCCCAGATACGCAGTATTTT. It translates to CASSRNPGQASIPDTQYF.

This chain connects TRBV6-2 or TRBV6-3 to TRBJ2-7; 8 nucleotides align to TRBD2. Germline V gene sequence: CDR1 MNHEY, CDR2 SVGEGT. The CDR3 has 18 residues. V lost 2 bases, J lost 0 bases, and 12 bases stayed unmatched. The CDR3 nucleotides are TGTGCCAGCAGTTACAAACTAGCGGTTACGTCCTACTCCTACGAGCAGTACTTC. Translating it yields CASSYKLAVTSYSYEQYF.

This chain links TRBV14 with TRBJ2-5; D not resolved. Germline CDR1 reads SGHDN; CDR2 reads FVKESK. The length of the CDR3 is 13 residues. V gave up 3 bases and J gave up 5 bases, with 10 bases separating them. CDR3 DNA: TGTGCCAGCAGCCAGAATCCTGGGGAGACCCAGTACTTC. It codes for CASSQNPGETQYF.

This clonotype was seen at least ten times. The chain links TRBV5-4 to TRBJ1-1; 9 bases align to TRBD1. Germline-derived CDR1 and CDR2 are SGHNT and YYREEE (reference sequence). CDR3 size: 17 residues. Losses at the gene ends were 5 bases for V and 3 bases for J; bases not matched to a gene: 14. CDR3: CASSRAGGQGFDTEAFF. CDR3 sequence (DNA): TGTGCCAGCAGTCGCGCCGGAGGACAGGGGTTCGACACTGAAGCTTTCTTT.

The gene calls are TRBV5-1 and TRBJ2-1, with D unresolved. This CDR3 spans 12 amino acids. V dropped 0 bases and J dropped 8 bases, with 6 bases sitting between them. Germline values: CDR1 SGHRS, CDR2 YFSETQ. CDR3 in amino acids: CASSLGGHEQFF. CDR3 coding DNA: TGCGCCAGCAGCTTGGGTGGGCATGAGCAGTTCTTC.

This clonotype has a handful of counts. CDR3 in amino acids: CASSQSANNSPLHF. In DNA, the CDR3 is TGCGCCAGCAGCCAGAGTGCCAATAATTCACCCCTCCACTTT. J is TRBJ1-6 and V is TRBV4-3; D unresolved. CDR1 and CDR2 (germline): LGHNA, YSLEER. V was cut by 3 bases and J by 5 bases, with 8 bases left in between. The CDR3 is 14 amino acids.

The chain uses TRBV11-2 and TRBJ1-2, with D possibly being TRBD1 (6 bases). This CDR3 has 17 residues. Germline V gene sequence: CDR1 SGHAT, CDR2 FQNNGV. The V end lost 4 bases, the J end lost 0 bases, and 18 bases lay between the germline ends. The CDR3 nucleotides read TGTGCCAGCAGCTCCACAGGGAGACTCTTCACTAACTATGGCTACACCTTC. Its protein is CASSSTGRLFTNYGYTF.

This clonotype was found a few times. The chain links TRBV12-3 or TRBV12-4 to TRBJ2-3, with no clear D. V was shortened by 6 bases and J by 3 bases, with 10 bases between the two germline ends. This CDR3 is built from 13 residues. CDR3 residues: CASRISATDTQYF. The DNA of the CDR3 is TGTGCCAGCAGGATCTCGGCTACAGATACGCAGTATTTT.

The genes are TRBV4-2 and TRBJ1-3; D remains ambiguous. Germline CDR1 is LGHNA and CDR2 is YNFKEQ. V dropped 2 bases and J dropped 0 bases, with 8 bases sitting between them. The CDR3 is 15 amino acids. CDR3 bases: TGTGCCAGCAGCCAATCTGGGCGCTCTGGAAACACCATATATTTT. It specifies CASSQSGRSGNTIYF.

The sample holds many counts of this clonotype. J is TRBJ2-3 and V is TRBV5-6; 10 bases line up with TRBD2. This CDR3 comprises 13 residues. Trimming at V came to 8 bases and at J to 4 bases, leaving 4 bases not matched to a gene. The germline V gene has CDR1 SGHDT and CDR2 YYEEEE. The CDR3 DNA reads as TGTGCCAGTACTAGCGGGGTAGCAGATACGCAGTATTTT. Encoded protein: CASTSGVADTQYF.

The chain recombines TRBV6-2 or TRBV6-3 with TRBJ1-2; 7 bases map to TRBD1. V dropped 6 bases and J dropped 4; count of bases not matched to a gene: 5. Germline V gives CDR1 MNHEY, CDR2 SVGEGT. The CDR3 is made up of 13 amino acids. The CDR3 region has the DNA TGTGCCAGCAGGACAGGGAACGGCTATGGCTACACCTTC. Translated: CASRTGNGYGYTF.

The table lists this clonotype with many counts. The V call is TRBV7-2, the J call TRBJ2-5, with D tentatively TRBD2 (5 bases). Germline assignment: CDR1 SGHTA and CDR2 FQGNSA. The CDR3 is 17 residues long. The germline V and J ends were trimmed by 5 bases and 5 bases, with 24 bases remaining between them. This CDR3 is CASSPPNSKATGETQYF. DNA of the CDR3: TGTGCCAGCAGCCCACCTAATTCCAAGGCCACGGGGGAGACCCAGTACTTC.

The chain has TRBV27 and TRBJ1-5, with 7 nucleotides matching TRBD1. The CDR3 loop spans 15 amino acids. CDR1 and CDR2 (germline): MNHEY, SMNVEV (reference sequence). The trim removed 6 bases at V and 5 bases at J, leaving 10 bases unmatched. Written as DNA, the CDR3 is TGTGCCAGCAGGGCTTCGACAGGGAAGGATCAGCCCCAGCATTTT. This sequence encodes CASRASTGKDQPQHF.

Comments on this clonotype: A much larger clonotype is one base distant, so this may be a read error. The chain employs TRBV15 and TRBJ2-5, with 7 bases matching TRBD1. Germline V lookup: CDR1 LNHNV, CDR2 YYDKDF (reference sequence). With V trimmed by 0 bases and J by 9 bases, 1 base remained unmatched. CDR3 length equals 12 residues. The CDR3 DNA is TGTGCCACCAGCAGAGATCAGGGGGCCCAGTACTTC. It specifies CATSRDQGAQYF.

The chain joins TRBV24-1 to TRBJ1-2, with a tentative D call TRBD1 (5 bases). CDR1 KGHDR and CDR2 SFDVKD come from the germline V gene. V was shortened by 2 bases and J by 2 bases, with 17 bases between the two germline ends. The CDR3 has 17 residues. DNA for the CDR3: TGTGCCACCAGTGATTCCAATCTTCCGGGACGGAACTATGGCTACACCTTC. It codes for CATSDSNLPGRNYGYTF.

This clonotype was seen only a few times. The J gene is TRBJ2-1, the V gene TRBV5-1; 8 positions match TRBD1. J was trimmed by 6 bases and V by 4 bases; bases with no gene match: 9. Germline CDR1 SGHRS, CDR2 YFSETQ. This CDR3 region has 15 residues. The CDR3 DNA reads as TGCGCCAGCAGCCAGGGACAGGTCCCTATCAATGAGCAGTTCTTC. As protein: CASSQGQVPINEQFF.

V and J are TRBV4-3 and TRBJ1-2; D gene ambiguous. The CDR3 runs to 14 residues. V lost 0 bases and J lost 4, with 9 bases in between. Germline V gene lookup returns CDR1 LGHNA and CDR2 YSLEER. CDR3 residues: CASSQEVNFYGYTF. The CDR3 bases are TGCGCCAGCAGCCAAGAAGTCAACTTCTATGGCTACACCTTC.

This clonotype was observed a handful of times. This chain uses TRBV25-1 with TRBJ1-5; 7 bases align to TRBD1. The CDR3 length is 14 residues. The J segment lost 6 bases and the V segment lost 9 bases, leaving 11 bases of the junction unmatched. CDR1 MGHDK and CDR2 SYGVNS come from the germline V gene. The CDR3 sequence is CARMDRSLCQPQHF. As DNA, the CDR3 is TGTGCCAGAATGGACAGGTCCCTGTGTCAGCCCCAGCATTTT.

This chain links TRBV24-1 with TRBJ1-5; D gene uncertain. The length of the CDR3 is 14 residues. Germline V gene lookup returns CDR1 KGHDR and CDR2 SFDVKD. The V and J ends lost 6 bases and 4 bases respectively, with 12 bases between them. The CDR3 DNA reads as TGTGCCACCAGTCATCGCCTGTGTAATCAGCCCCAGCATTTT. It codes for CATSHRLCNQPQHF.

The genes are TRBV4-1 and TRBJ2-7; TRBD2 aligns across 8 bases. Germline CDR1 MGHRA, CDR2 YSYEKL. CDR3 length: 15 residues. J was trimmed by 3 bases and V by 2 bases; bases with no gene match: 6. In DNA form, the CDR3 reads TGCGCCAGCAGCCAATGGTGGCGGGGGGTCTACGAGCAGTACTTC. It codes for CASSQWWRGVYEQYF.

The table lists this clonotype with a few counts. The V and J genes are TRBV27 and TRBJ2-7; D is perhaps TRBD2 (6 bases). V dropped 6 bases and J dropped 0 bases, with 12 bases sitting between them. Per the germline V gene, CDR1 is MNHEY and CDR2 is SMNVEV (reference sequence). This CDR3 has 14 amino acids. CDR3 bases: TGTGCCAGCAGAACCCGGGGGAGCTCCTACGAGCAGTACTTC. This sequence encodes CASRTRGSSYEQYF.

At least ten counts were recorded for this clonotype. This chain connects TRBV27 to TRBJ2-6; 11 bases line up with TRBD2. Germline lookup yields CDR1 MNHEY and CDR2 SMNVEV (reference sequence). V lost 6 bases, J lost 0 bases, and 4 bases stayed unmatched. This CDR3 has 17 amino acids. CDR3 bases: TGTGCCAGCAGACTAGCGGGGGCCTTCTCTGGGGCCAACGTCCTGACTTTC. It yields the protein CASRLAGAFSGANVLTF.

V usage is TRBV19 and J usage is TRBJ1-2, with 9 bases fitting TRBD1. Germline V gives CDR1 LNHDA, CDR2 SQIVND (reference sequence). The CDR3 has 14 residues. With 6 bases clipped from V and 4 bases from J, the junction kept 6 bases outside the gene matches. The CDR3 here is CASRGQGLSYGYTF. In DNA form, the CDR3 reads TGTGCCAGTAGGGGACAGGGTCTCAGCTATGGCTACACCTTC.